A single sample is the source of the 30 T cell receptor beta chains below, sequenced in a study of blood T cell repertoires in COVID-19. TCRdb's table, derived via immunoSEQ multiplex PCR, lists solely in-frame clones and lacks some. The table has a few hundred thousand clones, just over 85% seen once. Sequences were obtained from peripheral blood. The receptor source for this set is a woman between 25 and 40 years old with active or convalescent COVID-19.

The chain combines TRBV9 with TRBJ2-1; weak D call: TRBD1 (6 bases). This CDR3 has 14 amino acids. The V end lost 3 bases, the J end lost 5 bases, and 12 bases lay between the germline ends. Germline assignment: CDR1 SGDLS and CDR2 YYNGEE. The CDR3 is CASSEADRDNEQFF. In DNA, the CDR3 is TGTGCCAGCAGCGAGGCGGACAGAGACAATGAGCAGTTCTTC.

The chain couples TRBV7-9 to TRBJ1-5; D is possibly TRBD1 (5 bases). The CDR3 length is 18 residues. Trimming cost V 3 bases and J 0 bases, with 18 bases left between them. Germline CDR1 and CDR2: SEHNR and FQNEAQ (reference sequence). The CDR3 coding sequence is TGTGCCAGCAGCTTCCACACCGACTGGGGGGGTAGCAATCAGCCCCAGCATTTT. Protein product: CASSFHTDWGGSNQPQHF.

A single count supports this clone. This chain connects TRBV9 to TRBJ2-5, with 7 bases aligning to TRBD2. With V trimmed by 0 bases and J by 2 bases, 1 base remained unmatched. The CDR3 loop spans 14 amino acids. In germline, CDR1 is SGDLS, CDR2 YYNGEE. CDR3 sequence: CASSVEGGQETQYF. CDR3 DNA sequence: TGTGCCAGCAGCGTAGAGGGAGGGCAAGAGACCCAGTACTTC.

The genes are TRBV6-2 or TRBV6-3 and TRBJ2-2; tentatively, D is TRBD1 (6 bases). CDR1 and CDR2 (germline): MNHEY, SVGEGT. The V end was cut by 1 base, the J end by 5 bases, with 17 bases between. This CDR3 is 17 amino acids long. The chain's CDR3 is CASSYLTGLVGTGELFF. The CDR3 region has the DNA TGTGCCAGCAGTTACTTGACAGGTCTAGTGGGAACCGGGGAGCTGTTTTTT.

This clone was seen once. DNA for the CDR3: TGTGCCAGCAGAACAGGTTCCGGAAACACCATATATTTT. It codes for CASRTGSGNTIYF. The chain combines TRBV27 with TRBJ1-3; tentative D call: TRBD1 (5 bases). V gave up 6 bases and J gave up 4 bases, with 10 bases separating them. The CDR3 contains 13 residues. Germline CDR1 reads MNHEY; CDR2 reads SMNVEV (reference sequence).

The rearrangement links TRBV11-3 to TRBJ1-1; no clear D. The CDR3 length is 13 residues. The germline V gene encodes CDR1 SGHNT and CDR2 YENEEA. Trimming removed 1 base from V and 6 bases from J, with 9 bases in between. The CDR3 DNA is TGTGCCAGCAGCTTAGGTATAGTATCTGAAGCTTTCTTT. It specifies CASSLGIVSEAFF.

This chain joins TRBV6-6 and TRBJ1-5; 7 nucleotides match TRBD1. The V segment lost 4 bases and the J segment 5 bases; nucleotides outside the gene matches: 8. In germline, CDR1 is MNHNY, CDR2 SVGAGI (reference sequence). The CDR3 contains 15 residues. The chain's CDR3 is CASSSADRRDQPQHF. The CDR3 nucleotides read TGTGCCAGCAGTTCGGCGGACAGGAGGGATCAGCCCCAGCATTTT.

V is TRBV4-1 and J is TRBJ1-5; D is undetermined. This CDR3 spans 17 amino acids. Germline assignment: CDR1 MGHRA and CDR2 YSYEKL. Trimming left V 3 bases short and J 0 bases short, with 15 bases between. CDR3 in DNA: TGCGCCAGCAGCCAGGCCCTAGAAGCCTTTAGCAATCAGCCCCAGCATTTT. This translates into CASSQALEAFSNQPQHF.

The sample holds a few counts of this clone. This chain links TRBV9 with TRBJ1-4; D is ambiguous. Germline assignment: CDR1 SGDLS and CDR2 YYNGEE. The CDR3 covers 15 residues. V was shortened by 3 bases and J by 8 bases, with 17 bases between the two germline ends. The CDR3 sequence: CASSARGAGGEKLFF. The CDR3 region has the DNA TGTGCCAGCAGCGCCCGTGGTGCGGGAGGAGAAAAACTGTTTTTT.

The chain uses TRBV5-4 and TRBJ1-3; D perhaps matches TRBD1 (5 bases). The germline gives CDR1 SGHNT, CDR2 YYREEE (reference sequence). The CDR3 is 16 amino acids. With 0 bases removed from V and 2 bases from J, the gap between germline ends came to 12 bases. CDR3: CASSLERGRAGNTIYF. The CDR3 DNA is TGTGCCAGCAGCTTGGAAAGGGGTCGAGCTGGAAACACCATATATTTT.

The chain links TRBV6-1 to TRBJ1-2; tentatively, D is TRBD1 (5 bases). The CDR3 is made up of 17 amino acids. With 1 base removed from V and 3 bases from J, the gap between germline ends came to 18 bases. The V gene's germline CDR1 is MNHNS and CDR2 SASEGT. This CDR3 is CASSEGSGASPYYGYTF. The DNA of the CDR3 is TGTGCCAGCAGTGAAGGGAGCGGGGCCTCCCCCTACTATGGCTACACCTTC.

The J gene is TRBJ2-1, the V gene TRBV6-4; 10 positions match TRBD2. The length of the CDR3 is 14 residues. Trimming removed 4 bases from V and 4 bases from J; junction bases left unmatched: 1. Per germline, CDR1 MRHNA and CDR2 SNTAGT. As DNA, the CDR3 is TGTGCCAGCAGTGCACTAGCGGGGTACAATGAGCAGTTCTTC. Residues: CASSALAGYNEQFF.

The genes are TRBV7-2 and TRBJ2-2; 10 nucleotides align to TRBD2. This CDR3 comprises 16 residues. Germline assignment: CDR1 SGHTA and CDR2 FQGNSA. The V segment lost 6 bases and the J segment 4 bases; nucleotides outside the gene matches: 8. The CDR3 reads CASRALAGALTGELFF. In DNA form, the CDR3 reads TGTGCCAGCAGAGCCCTAGCGGGGGCCCTCACCGGGGAGCTGTTTTTT.

This clone was observed a handful of times. This sequence joins TRBV7-9 and TRBJ1-6; TRBD1 agrees at 10 bases. Losses at the gene ends were 5 bases for V and 16 bases for J; bases not matched to a gene: 11. CDR3 length equals 14 residues. From germline, CDR1 is SEHNR and CDR2 FQNEAQ (reference sequence). The CDR3 coding sequence is TGTGCCAGCAGCCCGGGACAGGGGTGGTTAAAACTCCACTTT. As protein: CASSPGQGWLKLHF.

The rearrangement links TRBV5-5 to TRBJ2-7; D unclear. Trimming removed 2 bases from V and 1 base from J, with 4 bases in between. Germline V gene data show CDR1 as SGHKS and CDR2 as YYEKEE (reference sequence). The CDR3 has 12 amino acids. Here the CDR3 reads CASSFGSYEQYF. In nucleotides, the CDR3 is TGTGCCAGCAGCTTCGGGTCCTACGAGCAGTACTTC.

The chain carries TRBV5-1 and TRBJ2-1, with 8 nucleotides matching TRBD1. The CDR3 contains 14 residues. Germline CDR1 and CDR2: SGHRS and YFSETQ. V lost 1 base, J lost 8 bases, and 5 bases stayed unmatched. CDR3 residues: CASSLNRGIYEQFF. CDR3 coding DNA: TGCGCCAGCAGCTTGAACAGGGGGATCTATGAGCAGTTCTTC.

V and J are TRBV2 and TRBJ2-6, with unresolved D. V lost 8 bases and J lost 4, with 12 bases in between. The CDR3 covers 14 residues. Germline V gene lookup returns CDR1 SNHLY and CDR2 FYNNEI. The CDR3 sequence is CASARPAGANVLTF. CDR3 DNA sequence: TGTGCCAGCGCCCGTCCTGCGGGGGCCAACGTCCTGACTTTC.

The rearrangement joins TRBV5-6 to TRBJ1-4, with D possibly matching TRBD1 (6 bases). Trimming removed 1 base at V and 0 bases at J, with 10 bases between. The CDR3 has 16 residues. Germline V CDR1 and CDR2: SGHDT, YYEEEE. The CDR3 sequence is CASSLWTVATNEKLFF. CDR3 bases: TGTGCCAGCAGCTTGTGGACAGTCGCAACTAATGAAAAACTGTTTTTT.

The V and J genes are TRBV29-1 and TRBJ1-2, with 11 bases matching TRBD1. V lost 0 bases, J lost 1 base, and 7 bases stayed unmatched. The germline V gene has CDR1 SQVTM and CDR2 ANQGSEA. This CDR3 comprises 17 residues. For the CDR3, the DNA is TGCAGCGTTGAAGATCCAAGGGACAGGGGGTTTAACTATGGCTACACCTTC. This sequence encodes CSVEDPRDRGFNYGYTF.

Note on this clone: Other DNA variants within this sample encode the same CDR3. V usage is TRBV9 and J usage is TRBJ1-6, with D unresolved. From germline, CDR1 is SGDLS and CDR2 YYNGEE. The CDR3 has 14 amino acids. The germline V and J ends were trimmed by 0 bases and 5 bases, with 6 bases remaining between them. The CDR3 DNA reads TGTGCCAGCAGCGTAGAACGGGATAATTCACCCCTCCACTTT. Its protein is CASSVERDNSPLHF. Full variable domain (remainder filled in from reference TRBV9 and TRBJ1-6): DSGVTQTPKHLITATGQRVTLRCSPRSGDLSVYWYQQSLDQGLQFLIQYYNGEERAKGNILERFSAQQFPDLHSELNLSSLELGDSALYFCASSVERDNSPLHFGNGTRLTVT.

This clone was counted a single time. V gene TRBV7-6 combines with J gene TRBJ2-5, with D tentatively TRBD2 (6 bases). The germline gives CDR1 SGHVS, CDR2 FNYEAQ. V lost 2 bases and J lost 2, with 15 bases in between. The CDR3 consists of 16 residues. The CDR3 region is CASSLTGAGGQETQYF. The CDR3 nucleotides read TGTGCCAGCAGCTTAACGGGAGCTGGGGGGCAAGAGACCCAGTACTTC.

CDR3 sequence reads: CASRPLGVSAGEQFF. As DNA, the CDR3 is TGTGCCAGCAGGCCTCTAGGAGTCTCTGCCGGTGAGCAGTTCTTC. The chain employs TRBV28 and TRBJ2-1; the D is unclear. Trimming removed 6 bases from V and 9 bases from J, with 21 bases in between. The CDR3 is 15 amino acids. The germline V gene has CDR1 MDHEN and CDR2 SYDVKM.

This chain uses TRBV9 with TRBJ1-4; D possibly corresponds to TRBD1 (6 bases). The CDR3 contains 15 residues. V was trimmed by 0 bases and J by 6 bases, leaving 12 bases between them. Germline loops: CDR1 SGDLS, CDR2 YYNGEE. The CDR3 region has the DNA TGTGCCAGCAGCGTAGGGGGGCTGATTTATGAAAAACTGTTTTTT. It specifies CASSVGGLIYEKLFF.

The V gene is TRBV11-2, the J gene TRBJ2-5, with D possibly being TRBD2 (6 bases). Per germline, CDR1 SGHAT and CDR2 FQNNGV. Deletions cut 0 bases from V and 12 bases from J, with 14 bases between. This CDR3 spans 13 amino acids. CDR3 protein: CASSLDPGREEYF. CDR3 DNA: TGTGCCAGCAGCTTAGACCCCGGCAGGGAGGAGTACTTC.

This rearrangement joins TRBV18 to TRBJ1-2; 7 bases align to TRBD1. CDR3 size: 15 residues. The germline gives CDR1 KGHSH, CDR2 LQKENI. The V segment lost 6 bases and the J segment 0 bases; nucleotides outside the gene matches: 7. The chain's CDR3 is CASSKGQSPNYGYTF. The CDR3 nucleotides read TGTGCCAGCTCGAAGGGACAGTCCCCTAACTATGGCTACACCTTC.

V usage is TRBV5-6 and J usage is TRBJ1-2; no clear D gene. This CDR3 is built from 13 residues. Germline loops: CDR1 SGHDT, CDR2 YYEEEE. The V end lost 4 bases, the J end lost 1 base, and 8 bases lay between the germline ends. This CDR3 is CASSPLNNYGYTF. CDR3 DNA: TGTGCCAGCAGCCCACTCAATAACTATGGCTACACCTTC.

This rearrangement joins TRBV29-1 to TRBJ2-5; TRBD1 aligns across 7 bases. V lost 5 bases and J lost 2; bases outside the gene matches: 5. The CDR3 totals 13 residues. Germline CDR1 SQVTM, CDR2 ANQGSEA. This CDR3 is CSVTGASQETQYF. The CDR3 nucleotides read TGCAGCGTTACAGGGGCCTCTCAAGAGACCCAGTACTTC.

V usage is TRBV9 and J usage is TRBJ1-2, with TRBD1 matching 8 bases. This CDR3 has 13 amino acids. The germline gives CDR1 SGDLS, CDR2 YYNGEE. The V segment lost 3 bases and the J segment 5 bases; nucleotides outside the gene matches: 3. CDR3: CASSAGTGYGYTF. As DNA, the CDR3 is TGTGCCAGCAGCGCCGGGACAGGATATGGCTACACCTTC. Full variable domain (outside the CDR3, taken from reference TRBV9 and TRBJ1-2): DSGVTQTPKHLITATGQRVTLRCSPRSGDLSVYWYQQSLDQGLQFLIQYYNGEERAKGNILERFSAQQFPDLHSELNLSSLELGDSALYFCASSAGTGYGYTFGSGTRLTVV.

The CDR3 DNA follows: TGTGCCAGCAGTACCCGGGACAGGGGCACTGAAGCTTTCTTT. Protein sequence: CASSTRDRGTEAFF. The chain is built from TRBV6-5 and TRBJ1-1; 10 bases fit TRBD1. CDR3 length: 14 residues. The V segment lost 5 bases and the J segment 4 bases; nucleotides outside the gene matches: 4. Germline CDR1 is MNHEY and CDR2 is SVGAGI.

J is TRBJ1-6 and V is TRBV7-9; D gene ambiguous. This CDR3 comprises 14 residues. V gave up 5 bases and J gave up 9 bases, with 14 bases separating them. Looked up from germline, CDR1 is SEHNR and CDR2 is FQNEAQ (reference sequence). The CDR3 DNA is TGTGCCAGCAGCCCGCCCCCACTCGGTTCACCCCTCCACTTT. This codes for CASSPPPLGSPLHF.